This T cell receptor beta chain is drawn from a study of Graves' ophthalmopathy and Graves' hyperthyroidism. Worth noting for this clonotype: The target antigen is unknown.

The sequenced template was RNA, covering the TCR beta CDR3 region. First-round RT-PCR employed HTBI primers, with a second-round multiplex PCR after it. TCRdb itself ran the multiplex PCR reads through MiXCR, one entry per CDR3 protein. The sample holds 150,000 to 200,000 distinct CDR3 sequences; 35% to 45% are singletons and the top ten take 8% to 10%. Study outcomes and limitations: Stable hyperthyroidism and ophthalmopathy were told apart by a 13-signature model, which achieved around 90% sensitivity and 81.08% specificity. In blood appeared most of the expanded thyroid clonotypes whose frequency exceeded 0.001. This model predicted ophthalmopathy progression (sensitivity approximately 68%, specificity about 72%).

The CDR3 contains 14 residues. J gave up 4 bases and V 0 bases, and 3 bases lay outside the gene matches. Per the germline V gene, CDR1 is DFQATT and CDR2 is SNEGSKA (reference sequence). The TCR originated in a man younger than 40 with Graves' ophthalmopathy. Sequencing input: peripheral blood. This chain links TRBV20-1 with TRBJ2-5, with TRBD1 identical over 9 bases. CDR3 nucleotides: TGCAGTGCTAGAGATGACAGGGGGAGAGAGACCCAGTACTTC. Translating gives CSARDDRGRETQYF.